This entry describes one T cell receptor (beta chain). Its antigen is still unknown. This specimen belongs to a study of immune evolution from preneoplasia to lung adenocarcinoma. Findings and limits, study-wide: Later-stage lesions appeared to have more T cells, more diversity, less clonality. Top clone share appeared to fall from AAH through AIS, MIA, adenocarcinoma.

Measured with immunoSEQ multiplex PCR; TCRdb has only the in-frame clones, and not every one. The sample records 2,500 or so clones, 65% to 80% being singletons. V lost 8 bases to trimming and J lost 5 bases; unmatched junction nucleotides: 4. CDR1 is SEHNR and CDR2 is FQNEAQ in the germline V gene (reference sequence). The CDR3 totals 13 residues. The material sequenced was FFPE adjacent normal lung tissue. This chain connects TRBV7-9 to TRBJ2-1; 9 bases line up with TRBD2. The receptor was isolated from a person in their 70s with lung adenocarcinoma. The DNA for the CDR3 is TGTGCCAGCCGCGGGAGGGCCAACAATGAGCAGTTCTTC. It translates to CASRGRANNEQFF.